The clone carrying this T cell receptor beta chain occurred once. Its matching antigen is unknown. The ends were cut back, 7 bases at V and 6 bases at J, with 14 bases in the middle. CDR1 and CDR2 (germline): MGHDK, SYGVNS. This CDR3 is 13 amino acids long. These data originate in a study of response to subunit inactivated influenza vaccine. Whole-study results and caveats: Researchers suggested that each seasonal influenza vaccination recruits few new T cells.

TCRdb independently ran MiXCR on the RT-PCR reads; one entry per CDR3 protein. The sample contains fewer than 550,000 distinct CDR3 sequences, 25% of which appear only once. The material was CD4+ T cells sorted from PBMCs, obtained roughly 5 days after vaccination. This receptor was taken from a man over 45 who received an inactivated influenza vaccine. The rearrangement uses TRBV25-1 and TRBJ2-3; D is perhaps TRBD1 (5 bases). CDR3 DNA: TGTGCCAGCAAGCAGGGAATGACGGATACGCAGTATTTT. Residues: CASKQGMTDTQYF.